Shown below are 29 T cell receptor beta chains from a single sample sequenced in a study of T cells in Graves' hyperthyroidism and ophthalmopathy (dated by TCRdb to between 2019 and 2020). The library was obtained by multiplex PCR. Sequenced using an Illumina HiSeq 2000. TCR beta CDR3 regions were amplified from RNA transcripts. A first-round RT-PCR of the TCR CDR3 used the HTBI primer set with the Qiagen OneStep RT-PCR kit. The public sequencing data were trimmed at Q25 with fastp and processed into clonotypes with MiXCR by TCRdb, which kept only in-frame beta chains. For every CDR3 protein sequence, its rows merge into one entry that carries the most common genes and DNA. The sample contains around 56,000 distinct CDR3 sequences, about 57% of them found a single time. Of the sample, 3.3% falls within the top ten clones. Sequenced input: blood. The receptors derive from a woman aged 60-75 years with Graves' ophthalmopathy.

The J gene is TRBJ2-1, the V gene TRBV10-3, with 9 bases matching TRBD2. This CDR3 region has 14 residues. The trim removed 6 bases at V and 9 bases at J, leaving 9 bases unmatched. Germline CDR1 and CDR2: ENHRY and SYGVKD. As DNA, the CDR3 is TGTGCCATCAGGATCGGTCTAGCGGGACGTGAGCAGTTCTTC. Encoded protein: CAIRIGLAGREQFF.

This clonotype was found many times. J is TRBJ2-7 and V is TRBV20-1; TRBD1 agrees at 7 bases. V was pared by 7 bases and J by 1 base, with 13 bases of the junction left unmatched. CDR1 is DFQATT and CDR2 is SNEGSKA in the germline V gene (reference sequence). The CDR3 is 15 residues long. The CDR3 region has the DNA TGCAGTGTGTGTAAAGGGACAGAATTATCCTACGAGCAGTACTTC. It encodes CSVCKGTELSYEQYF.

This clonotype showed up many times. The V call is TRBV19, the J call TRBJ2-1; the D gene is possibly TRBD2 (7 bases). CDR1 is LNHDA and CDR2 is SQIVND in the germline V gene (reference sequence). The V end was cut by 3 bases, the J end by 2 bases, with 14 bases between. This CDR3 is built from 16 residues. Here the CDR3 DNA reads TGTGCCAGTAGTATTTGGGGGGCGGGAGCCTACAATGAGCAGTTCTTC. Translated, it gives CASSIWGAGAYNEQFF.

At least ten counts were recorded for this clonotype. The limits of the CDR3 on the DNA are not certain, so only TCRdb's listed CDR3 is given. The CDR3 region is CASSSSTGGRKGYTF. This chain uses TRBV6-6 with TRBJ1-2; no DNA check was done on the table's D call, TRBD1. The length of the CDR3 is 15 amino acids, counting both ends. CDR1 MNHNY and CDR2 SVGAGI come from the germline V gene (reference sequence).

The sample holds one count of this clonotype. The V and J genes are TRBV7-2 and TRBJ2-1, with 10 positions matching TRBD2. V lost 4 bases, J lost 9 bases, and 9 bases stayed unmatched. CDR1 is SGHTA, CDR2 FQGNSA, per germline. CDR3 length equals 15 residues. CDR3 nucleotide sequence: TGTGCCAGCAGCTCTACTAGCGGGGCTGACGGTGAGCAGTTCTTC. It is translated as CASSSTSGADGEQFF.

The chain recombines TRBV20-1 with TRBJ1-5, with 7 bases aligning to TRBD1. Per germline, CDR1 DFQATT and CDR2 SNEGSKA (reference sequence). The CDR3 covers 16 residues. V trimming: 5 bases; J trimming: 13 bases; junction bases outside the gene matches: 23. This CDR3 is CSAHPTKGLAGQWQHF. In DNA form, the CDR3 reads TGCAGTGCTCACCCGACTAAGGGACTAGCGGGACAGTGGCAGCATTTT.

J is TRBJ1-5 and V is TRBV7-2; D perhaps matches TRBD1 (5 bases). The V end lost 1 base, the J end lost 1 base, and 8 bases lay between the germline ends. The CDR3 sequence is 15 residues long. Per germline, CDR1 SGHTA and CDR2 FQGNSA. The chain's CDR3 is CASSLVAGSNQPQHF. Here the CDR3 DNA reads TGTGCCAGCAGCTTAGTGGCAGGGAGCAATCAGCCCCAGCATTTT.

This clonotype was picked up many times. The CDR3 region is CASSDSPTDRTGELFF. The CDR3 coding sequence is TGTGCCAGCAGTGACTCACCTACAGACCGAACCGGGGAGCTGTTTTTT. The V and J genes are TRBV6-4 and TRBJ2-2; D gene uncertain. Germline lookup yields CDR1 MRHNA and CDR2 SNTAGT. Deletions cut 0 bases from V and 5 bases from J, with 13 bases between. CDR3 size: 16 residues.

The sample holds many counts of this clonotype. This sequence joins TRBV5-4 and TRBJ1-2, with 8 bases that match TRBD1. Germline loops: CDR1 SGHNT, CDR2 YYREEE (reference sequence). V shed 4 bases and J 3 bases; nucleotides not matched to a gene: 8. The CDR3 contains 15 residues. For the CDR3, the DNA is TGTGCCAGCAGCGAGCAGGGGGCAGTTTACTATGGCTACACCTTC. Translation: CASSEQGAVYYGYTF.

This chain connects TRBV7-8 to TRBJ2-7, with 10 bases identical to TRBD1. The CDR3 is made up of 15 amino acids. J lost 7 bases, V lost 2 bases, and 8 bases had no gene match. CDR1 and CDR2 (germline): SGHVS, FQNEAQ. CDR3 nucleotides: TGTGCCAGCAGCTTAATCAGGACAGGGGGGCGGGAGCAGTACTTC. Amino acid sequence: CASSLIRTGGREQYF.

This clonotype ranks as medium-sized. The gene calls are TRBV29-1 and TRBJ2-1; D is perhaps TRBD1 or TRBD2 (6 bases each). Trimming cost V 8 bases and J 9 bases, with 14 bases left between them. This CDR3 has 11 residues. Germline CDR1 reads SQVTM; CDR2 reads ANQGSEA. CDR3 sequence reads: CSIGGGGEQFF. The CDR3 DNA reads TGCAGCATAGGAGGGGGTGGTGAGCAGTTCTTC.

This clonotype was observed a single time. The chain uses TRBV6-5 and TRBJ2-1; 9 bases match TRBD2. V dropped 6 bases and J dropped 8; count of bases not matched to a gene: 8. CDR3 length: 14 residues. The V gene's germline CDR1 is MNHEY and CDR2 SVGAGI. CDR3 amino acids: CASRPRGLAHEQFF. CDR3 coding DNA: TGTGCCAGCAGGCCCCGGGGACTAGCTCATGAGCAGTTCTTC.

On this clonotype: Germline is not matched at one junction end, which may reflect a read error. The chain carries TRBV7-2 and TRBJ2-1; no clear D gene. The length of the CDR3 is 17 residues. Germline CDR1 reads SGHTA; CDR2 reads FQGNSA. The CDR3 protein is CASSLLWAPNSYNEQFF. In nucleotides, the CDR3 is TGCGCCAGCAGCTTATTGTGGGCCCCCAACTCCTACAATGAGCAGTTCTTC. The entire variable domain, with the rest obtained from reference TRBV7-2 and TRBJ2-1, is as follows: GAGVSQSPSNKVTEKGKDVELRCDPISGHTALYWYRQSLGQGLEFLIYFQGNSAPDKSGLPSDRFSAERTGGSVSTLTIQRTQQEDSAVYLCASSLLWAPNSYNEQFFGPGTRLTVL.

V and J are TRBV2 and TRBJ1-4, with a weak D call TRBD1 (6 bases). V lost 6 bases and J lost 2, with 7 bases in between. CDR3 length: 13 amino acids. Germline lookup yields CDR1 SNHLY and CDR2 FYNNEI. The CDR3 loop reads CASRRGTNEKLFF. The CDR3 DNA follows: TGTGCCAGCAGGAGGGGGACTAATGAAAAACTGTTTTTT. The full variable domain, with the rest looked up from reference TRBV2 and TRBJ1-4, is EPEVTQTPSHQVTQMGQEVILRCVPISNHLYFYWYRQILGQKVEFLVSFYNNEISEKSEIFDDQFSVERPDGSNFTLKIRSTKLEDSAMYFCASRRGTNEKLFFGSGTQLSVL.

The chain employs TRBV5-4 and TRBJ1-1; no clear D gene. CDR1 and CDR2 (germline): SGHNT, YYREEE (reference sequence). The V gene lost 0 bases and the J gene lost 8 bases, with 20 bases spanning the gap. This CDR3 contains 16 residues. CDR3 DNA: TGTGCCAGCAGCTTGGCGTTCGAGTCGAGGGAGATCGAAGCTTTCTTT. This gives the protein CASSLAFESREIEAFF.

This clonotype has only one observation. This rearrangement joins TRBV5-1 to TRBJ1-5; no clear D. In germline, CDR1 is SGHRS, CDR2 YFSETQ. This CDR3 spans 14 amino acids. V lost 0 bases, J lost 14 bases, and 18 bases lay in between. The CDR3 region has the DNA TGCGCCAGCAGCTTGGGGCAGTCTCAATTTGACGAGCATTTT. Residues: CASSLGQSQFDEHF.

The chain is built from TRBV7-3 and TRBJ2-1; the match to TRBD2 covers 13 bases. This CDR3 region has 16 residues. Looked up from germline, CDR1 is SGHTA and CDR2 is FQGTGA. The trim removed 4 bases at V and 9 bases at J, leaving 9 bases unmatched. The CDR3: CASSSGGLAGTAEQFF. CDR3 nucleotides: TGTGCCAGCAGCTCGGGGGGACTAGCGGGAACTGCTGAGCAGTTCTTC.

In its sample, this clonotype was seen once. This sequence joins TRBV20-1 and TRBJ2-1; 11 nucleotides agree with TRBD2. This CDR3 is built from 17 residues. CDR1 and CDR2 from the germline V gene are DFQATT and SNEGSKA (reference sequence). V lost 6 bases and J lost 6; bases outside the gene matches: 16. The CDR3 spells CSASSSRTSGLLNEQFF. Here the CDR3 DNA reads TGCAGTGCCAGCAGTTCAAGGACTAGCGGGCTCCTCAATGAGCAGTTCTTC.

The chain joins TRBV20-1 to TRBJ2-1; TRBD2 aligns across 14 bases. After removal of 3 bases from V and 8 bases from J, the junction contained 9 bases not matched to a gene. The CDR3 is 16 amino acids. The V gene's germline CDR1 is DFQATT and CDR2 SNEGSKA (reference sequence). The CDR3 DNA sequence: TGCAGTGCTAGTCCGACTAGCGGGGGGGCCTCGGATGAGCAGTTCTTC. It codes for CSASPTSGGASDEQFF.

This chain joins TRBV5-1 and TRBJ1-2; 8 nucleotides match TRBD1. CDR1 SGHRS and CDR2 YFSETQ come from the germline V gene. The trim removed 0 bases at V and 8 bases at J, leaving 9 bases unmatched. The CDR3 sequence is 15 residues long. This CDR3 is CASSLEATGAKGYTF. The CDR3 bases are TGCGCCAGCAGCTTGGAAGCGACAGGGGCGAAAGGCTACACCTTC.

The rearrangement uses TRBV6-5 and TRBJ2-7; either TRBD1 or TRBD2 may supply D (6 bases each). This CDR3 comprises 17 residues. CDR1 is MNHEY and CDR2 is SVGAGI in the germline V gene. V lost 4 bases and J 6 bases, leaving 25 bases between the germline ends. The CDR3 loop is CASSFRTGGPSACEQYF. CDR3 DNA: TGTGCCAGCAGTTTTCGCACTGGGGGGCCGAGCGCCTGCGAGCAGTACTTC.

This clonotype has at least ten counts. The chain employs TRBV12-3 or TRBV12-4 and TRBJ1-1; TRBD1 matches 7 bases. V dropped 3 bases and J dropped 6; count of bases not matched to a gene: 7. The CDR3 loop spans 14 amino acids. The DNA of the CDR3 is TGTGCCAGCAGTTTCGGACAGGTTGTATCTGAAGCTTTCTTT. Translated: CASSFGQVVSEAFF.

This clonotype has more than one count but fewer than ten. This may come from a read error, since a much larger clone is one base off. This chain joins TRBV7-3 and TRBJ2-1; TRBD2 matches at 8 bases. The CDR3 spans 16 residues. Germline CDR1 is SGHTA and CDR2 is FQGTGA. The CDR3 reads CASGLNSGLGNNEQFF. Here the CDR3 DNA reads TGTGCCAGCGGCTTAAACTCGGGACTAGGAAACAATGAGCAGTTCTTC.

This clonotype was recorded only once. V gene TRBV5-6 combines with J gene TRBJ1-6; unclear D gene. CDR3 length: 15 amino acids. The V end lost 4 bases, the J end lost 5 bases, and 13 bases lay between the germline ends. Germline values: CDR1 SGHDT, CDR2 YYEEEE. The CDR3 nucleotides are TGTGCCAGCAGCCCACAGTGGGGAGATAATTCACCCCTCCACTTT. Its protein is CASSPQWGDNSPLHF.

The chain couples TRBV7-6 to TRBJ2-3; D is unresolved. The CDR3 runs to 13 residues. From germline, CDR1 is SGHVS and CDR2 FNYEAQ. V was clipped by 1 base and J by 11 bases, with 13 bases between them. In DNA form, the CDR3 reads TGTGCCAGCAGCTTAGGCTCCTACAATGAGCAGTATTTT. Translation: CASSLGSYNEQYF.

The chain is built from TRBV20-1 and TRBJ2-5; 9 bases align to TRBD1. Germline trimming cut 4 bases from V and 5 bases from J; bases unmatched to any gene: 2. Germline CDR1 and CDR2: DFQATT and SNEGSKA (reference sequence). CDR3 size: 12 residues. The CDR3 coding sequence is TGCAGTGCTAACAGGGGGCTGGAGACCCAGTACTTC. Translating it yields CSANRGLETQYF.

This clonotype was seen at least ten times. The chain combines TRBV11-3 with TRBJ2-2; no firm D call. In germline, CDR1 is SGHNT, CDR2 YENEEA. The V end lost 4 bases, the J end lost 4 bases, and 1 base lay between the germline ends. The CDR3 has 11 amino acids. For the CDR3, the DNA is TGTGCCAGCAGCTCCACCGGGGAGCTGTTTTTT. Translating it yields CASSSTGELFF.

This clonotype is deemed medium-sized. The chain links TRBV7-2 to TRBJ2-1; possible D gene TRBD1, 6 bases. V lost 0 bases and J lost 11, with 14 bases in between. The CDR3 sequence is 14 residues long. CDR1 is SGHTA, CDR2 FQGNSA, per germline. CDR3 region: CASSLARQDEKQFF. CDR3 in DNA: TGTGCCAGCAGCTTAGCCAGACAGGATGAGAAGCAGTTCTTC.

The V and J genes are TRBV29-1 and TRBJ1-2, with D possibly matching TRBD1 (6 bases). The ends were cut back, 2 bases at V and 4 bases at J, with 8 bases in the middle. From germline, CDR1 is SQVTM and CDR2 ANQGSEA. The CDR3 runs 12 residues. CDR3 DNA: TGCAGCGTTGAAATAGGGGGCTATGGCTACACCTTC. It encodes CSVEIGGYGYTF.